These 14 T cell receptor beta chains share one sample of origin, sequenced in a study of blood T cells in healthy people across ages. Primers used in a second PCR of roughly 7 to 11 cycles were a sample-barcoded 5' primer and a J-beta primer mix. Each CDR3 protein gets one entry after TCRdb re-called the 5' RACE reads with MiXCR. The profile shows roughly 500,000 distinct CDR3 sequences, around 24% of them singletons. The same data also contributed to another study, on T cells of mothers and their children.

The sequencing input was blood. These receptors were collected from a boy aged 5 to 17 in good health.

Only a few counts were recorded for this clonotype. The chain links TRBV5-1 to TRBJ2-5; TRBD1 aligns across 10 bases. Per germline, CDR1 SGHRS and CDR2 YFSETQ. The CDR3 has 15 amino acids. J was trimmed by 5 bases and V by 3 bases; bases with no gene match: 7. The CDR3, as DNA: TGCGCCAGCAGCTCCCCGGACAGGGGGATTGAGACCCAGTACTTC. This codes for CASSSPDRGIETQYF.

This clonotype was recorded once. J is TRBJ2-5 and V is TRBV11-2; 7 bases match TRBD2. V was clipped by 5 bases and J by 4 bases; unmatched bases: 19. CDR3 length: 18 residues. Germline lookup yields CDR1 SGHAT and CDR2 FQNNGV. The CDR3 DNA is TGTGCCAGCAGCCTATTACGGACTAGTGGGAGCCTGGGAGAGACCCAGTACTTC. This translates into CASSLLRTSGSLGETQYF.

In its sample, this clonotype was seen a few times. The chain employs TRBV29-1 and TRBJ1-1, with TRBD1 as a possible D gene (5 bases). Germline V gives CDR1 SQVTM, CDR2 ANQGSEA. There are 15 residues in the CDR3. V was clipped by 6 bases and J by 10 bases, with 27 bases between them. The CDR3 region is CSVMKRPFSRDGAFF. The DNA of the CDR3 is TGCAGCGTCATGAAGCGACCGTTCTCAAGGGACGGAGCTTTCTTT.

This clonotype was counted a few times. V and J are TRBV5-1 and TRBJ1-4; TRBD1 matches at 8 bases. CDR3 length: 15 amino acids. The J segment lost 8 bases and the V segment lost 4 bases, leaving 10 bases of the junction unmatched. Germline V gene sequence: CDR1 SGHRS, CDR2 YFSETQ. The CDR3 sequence is CASSTYRGSSEKLFF. CDR3 nucleotide sequence: TGCGCCAGCAGCACGTACAGGGGGTCAAGCGAAAAACTGTTTTTT.

This clonotype showed up just a few times. One end of the junction fails to match germline, which may point to a read error. The rearrangement joins TRBV7-2 to TRBJ1-1, with 8 bases matching TRBD1. This CDR3 is built from 13 residues. CDR1 is SGHTA and CDR2 is FQGNSA in the germline V gene. This chain's CDR3 is CASSRQGNTDAFF. The CDR3 nucleotides are TGTGCCAGCAGTCGACAGGGGAACACTGATGCTTTCTTT.

The V and J genes are TRBV27 and TRBJ2-2; D uncertain. Trimming took off 3 bases at V and 6 bases at J, with 17 bases between the two ends. The CDR3 extends over 16 amino acids. Germline CDR1 reads MNHEY; CDR2 reads SMNVEV (reference sequence). This CDR3 reads CASSFKGSEVAGELFF. The CDR3 bases are TGTGCCAGCAGTTTCAAGGGCTCAGAGGTGGCCGGGGAGCTGTTTTTT.

This clonotype has at least ten counts. The chain carries TRBV20-1 and TRBJ1-5; tentative D call: TRBD1 (6 bases). V lost 0 bases, J lost 4 bases, and 13 bases lay in between. The germline gives CDR1 DFQATT, CDR2 SNEGSKA (reference sequence). The CDR3 is 15 amino acids. This chain's CDR3 is CSARDQGKPNQPQHF. As DNA, the CDR3 is TGCAGTGCTAGAGATCAGGGGAAACCAAATCAGCCCCAGCATTTT.

The chain links TRBV29-1 to TRBJ1-1; D call uncertain. Germline CDR1 and CDR2: SQVTM and ANQGSEA. This CDR3 spans 13 amino acids. Trimming removed 7 bases at V and 4 bases at J, with 16 bases between. The CDR3 nucleotides read TGCAGCGCCCAAACTAGGAGTATCACTGAAGCTTTCTTT. Translation: CSAQTRSITEAFF.

Only a few counts were recorded for this clonotype. The V and J genes are TRBV15 and TRBJ2-5; 11 nucleotides agree with TRBD1. The length of the CDR3 is 16 residues. The germline gives CDR1 LNHNV, CDR2 YYDKDF (reference sequence). The V and J ends lost 3 bases and 4 bases, in that order; junction bases with no gene match: 7. The CDR3 DNA reads as TGTGCCACCAGCAGGAGGACAGGGGGCTTCCCAGAGACCCAGTACTTC. Protein sequence: CATSRRTGGFPETQYF.

The chain carries TRBV12-3 or TRBV12-4 and TRBJ2-1, with 8 bases fitting TRBD2. The CDR3 runs to 13 residues. Losses at the gene ends were 6 bases for V and 9 bases for J; bases not matched to a gene: 7. The CDR3 reads CASRLTSVPEQFF. The CDR3, as DNA: TGTGCCAGCAGGCTGACTAGCGTTCCTGAGCAGTTCTTC.

Details on this clonotype: Sequence at one end of the junction differs from germline and may be a read error. V gene TRBV20-1 combines with J gene TRBJ1-2; D might be TRBD1 (6 bases). CDR1 and CDR2 (germline): DFQATT, SNEGSKA (reference sequence). The CDR3 is 16 residues long. The CDR3 is CSARDLPGVDDYDYTF. As DNA, the CDR3 is TGCAGTGCTAGAGATCTGCCAGGGGTTGATGACTATGACTACACCTTC.

This clonotype showed up just a few times. V gene TRBV5-1 combines with J gene TRBJ2-7; D is possibly TRBD1 (6 bases). V was pared by 1 base and J by 5 bases, with 10 bases between. The germline gives CDR1 SGHRS, CDR2 YFSETQ. The CDR3 sequence is 13 residues long. CDR3 in DNA: TGCGCCAGCAGCTTGCGACCAGGGGACGAGCAGTACTTC. This encodes CASSLRPGDEQYF.

The chain has TRBV28 and TRBJ1-2; D ambiguous. V lost 6 bases and J 4 bases, leaving 21 bases between the germline ends. The CDR3 is 16 amino acids. Germline V lookup: CDR1 MDHEN, CDR2 SYDVKM. The CDR3: CASSPRPRTSAYGYTF. The CDR3 nucleotides read TGTGCCAGCAGCCCAAGACCCCGGACCTCTGCCTATGGCTACACCTTC.

The chain joins TRBV15 to TRBJ1-4; D call uncertain. V lost 1 base, J lost 0 bases, and 15 bases lay in between. The CDR3 covers 18 residues. Germline V lookup: CDR1 LNHNV, CDR2 YYDKDF (reference sequence). The CDR3 spells CATSRVRSEPATNEKLFF. In DNA form, the CDR3 reads TGTGCCACCAGCAGAGTTCGGTCAGAACCCGCAACTAATGAAAAACTGTTTTTT.